This is a list of T cell receptor beta chains from one sample in a study of metastatic and nonmetastatic thyroid tumors. With MiXCR, TCRdb reprocessed the PCR reads. The sample records roughly 10,000 clones, 20% to 25% being singletons. Sequenced: adjacent normal tissue. These receptors were obtained from a female donor with papillary thyroid cancer or a benign thyroid nodule (not recorded which). Some clones in this sample may be carry-over from other donors' samples. The CDR3 runs from the conserved cysteine through the conserved F or W. D genes are given only for firm matches. The size entry is marked missing in some rows and otherwise reads once, few, many or a size class.

d_gene	abundance	v_gene	j_gene	CDR3nt	CDR3aa
TRBD1	many	TRBV7-6	TRBJ2-7	TGTGCCAGCAGCTCCGGACAGGGCAATCCCTACGAGCAGTACTTC	CASSSGQGNPYEQYF
TRBD1	NA	TRBV3-1	TRBJ1-1	TGTGCCAGCAGTCAAGAAACTGACAGGGCTGGTGAAGCATTCTTT	CASSQETDRAGEAFF
NA	NA	TRBV28	TRBJ2-7	TGTGCCAGCAGTCTGACGACCGTGACAGTGTACGAGCAGTACTTC	CASSLTTVTVYEQYF
NA	NA	TRBV6-1	TRBJ1-6	TGTGCTAGCAGCCCTCCGTGGGGGGTACCACTACACTTT	CASSPPWGVPLHF
NA	few	TRBV19	TRBJ1-1	TGTGCCAGTAGTATAGGTAGCTCCAACACTGAAGCTTTCTTT	CASSIGSSNTEAFF
NA	NA	TRBV11-1	TRBJ2-6	TGTGCCAGCAGCCCGGAACGGGACAGAGATAATCGCGGGGCCAGGGGCCTGACTTTC	CASSPERDRDNRGARGLTF
TRBD1	NA	TRBV28	TRBJ2-7	TGTGCCACCTCTTCCGGGACAGGGGGCTCCTACGAGCAGTACTTC	CATSSGTGGSYEQYF
NA	many	TRBV9	TRBJ1-1	TGTGCCAGCAGCGTAGGGGAGGTGGGGGGTGAAGCTTTCTTT	CASSVGEVGGEAFF
TRBD2	NA	TRBV19	TRBJ2-5	TGTGCCAGTAGTATCAGGGAGGCTAGCGGGATCCAAGAGACCCAGTACTTC	CASSIREASGIQETQYF
TRBD1	medium-sized	TRBV12-3/TRBV12-4	TRBJ1-3	TGTGCCAGCAGTGGGAACGGGACAGCGGCCTCTGGAAACACCATATATTTT	CASSGNGTAASGNTIYF
NA	medium-sized	TRBV12-3/TRBV12-4	TRBJ2-5	TGTGCCAGCAGTCAGGGGTTGGTAAAGACCCAGTACTTC	CASSQGLVKTQYF
NA	NA	TRBV30	TRBJ1-2	TGTGCCTGGAGTGTCGGTGGCTATGGCTACACCTTC	CAWSVGGYGYTF
NA	many	TRBV20-1	TRBJ2-5	TGCAGTGCTAGGGGGTACCAAGAGACCCAGTACTTC	CSARGYQETQYF
NA	many	TRBV9	TRBJ1-2	TGTGCCAGCAGCTCATCTAACTATGGCTACACCTTC	CASSSSNYGYTF
TRBD2	many	TRBV5-1	TRBJ2-5	TGCGCCAGCAGCTTGCCTAGCGGGGGAAAGACCCAGTACTTC	CASSLPSGGKTQYF
TRBD2	many	TRBV11-2	TRBJ2-3	TGTGCCAGCAGCTTAGGAGCCGGACTAGGAGGTGTAGATACGCAGTATTTT	CASSLGAGLGGVDTQYF
TRBD2	few	TRBV16	TRBJ2-7	TGTGCCAGCAGCCAATGGAGCGGGGTCTACGAGCAGCACTTC	CASSQWSGVYEQHF
NA	NA	TRBV6-2/TRBV6-3	TRBJ2-3	TGTGCCAGCAGAAATAGCGCCCGCACAGATACGCAGTATTTT	CASRNSARTDTQYF
NA	NA	TRBV6-9	TRBJ2-7	TGTGTCTGCCCCCTGACTAGTCCCTTGGGGGAGCAGTACTTC	CVCPLTSPLGEQYF
TRBD1	many	TRBV29-1	TRBJ2-1	TGCAGCGTTCGACAGGGGTCCTACAATGAGCAGTTCTTC	CSVRQGSYNEQFF
NA	many	TRBV15	TRBJ1-2	TGTGCCACCAGCAGAGATCTGGAGGCAAATGGCTACACCTTC	CATSRDLEANGYTF
TRBD2	few	TRBV6-2/TRBV6-3	TRBJ2-1	TGTGCCAGCTTAACTAGCGGGGGGGGGAATGAGCAGTTCTTC	CASLTSGGGNEQFF
NA	many	TRBV4-3	TRBJ1-2	TGCGCCAGCAGCCAAGAGGGGTGGGGGGCCCGAAGTCATGGCTACACCTTC	CASSQEGWGARSHGYTF
NA	medium-sized	TRBV5-1	TRBJ1-1	TGCGCCAGCAGCACGGCAGGGGAGATGAACACTGAAGCTTTCTTT	CASSTAGEMNTEAFF
NA	medium-sized	TRBV27	TRBJ2-7	TGTGCCAGCAGTTCGGGGGAGGCCTACGAGCAGTACTTC	CASSSGEAYEQYF
NA	medium-sized	TRBV6-1	TRBJ1-2	TGTGCCAGCAGCCTCTTTCCTAATCCCGCAGGGCTCTATGGCTACACCTTC	CASSLFPNPAGLYGYTF
NA	many	TRBV5-1	TRBJ2-1	TGCGCCAGCAGCTGGAACTCAGGGAACTATGAGCAGTTCTTC	CASSWNSGNYEQFF
NA	NA	TRBV7-3	TRBJ2-1	TGTGCCAGCAGCTCCCTCGGGGGCGATGAGCAGTTCTTC	CASSSLGGDEQFF
NA	many	TRBV5-4	TRBJ2-7	TGTGCCAGCAGCTCACGGGGCAGCTCCTACGAGCAGTACTTC	CASSSRGSSYEQYF
NA	medium-sized	TRBV27	TRBJ1-6	TGTGCCAGCAGGGGGGTTGAAGGATCACCCCTCCACTTT	CASRGVEGSPLHF
NA	many	TRBV7-9	TRBJ2-1	TGTGCCAGCAGCGTCCAGGAAAGGGGATACAATGAGCAGTTCTTC	CASSVQERGYNEQFF
NA	NA	TRBV12-5	TRBJ1-5	TGTGCTAGTGAATCAAACAGGGATGGAAATCAGCCCCAGCATTTT	CASESNRDGNQPQHF
TRBD1	NA	TRBV5-4	TRBJ1-1	TGTGCCAGCAGCGCCGGACAGGGGGTTACTGAAGCTTTCTTT	CASSAGQGVTEAFF
NA	medium-sized	TRBV20-1	TRBJ2-7	TGCAGTGCTACAGGAGATTCCTACGAGCAGTACTTC	CSATGDSYEQYF
TRBD1	many	TRBV5-6	TRBJ1-2	TGTGCCAGCAGCTTGGTTGGACAGGGAGTTCTGGGCTACACCTTC	CASSLVGQGVLGYTF
TRBD2	NA	TRBV15	TRBJ2-7	TGTGCCACCAGCCGTCGGGGGGGGGCCTCCTACGAGCAGTACTTC	CATSRRGGASYEQYF
TRBD1	medium-sized	TRBV2	TRBJ2-5	TGTGCCAGTACGGGACAGCCGAAAGAGACCCAGTACTTC	CASTGQPKETQYF
TRBD2	many	TRBV10-3	TRBJ2-3	TGTGCCATCGAAGGCGGGAGAAGAAAAGGGGATACGCAGTATTTT	CAIEGGRRKGDTQYF
NA	NA	TRBV20-1	TRBJ1-1	TGCAGTGCTAGACCCCCCCAGGACGGCACTGAAGCTTTCTTT	CSARPPQDGTEAFF
NA	medium-sized	TRBV5-1	TRBJ1-3	TGCGCCAGCAGCCGGGACGGCCACTCTGGAAACACCATATATTTT	CASSRDGHSGNTIYF
NA	many	TRBV20-1	TRBJ2-3	TGCAGTGCTAGAGATTCCGGGACTCCGCAGCAGTATTTT	CSARDSGTPQQYF
NA	NA	TRBV9	TRBJ2-1	TGTGCCAGCAGCGATTTGGGGGCTGGGTACAATGAGCAGTTCTTC	CASSDLGAGYNEQFF
TRBD2	few	TRBV6-1	TRBJ2-2	TGTGCCAGCACAACTAGCGGCGCCATGGCCGGGGAGCTGTTTTTT	CASTTSGAMAGELFF
NA	few	TRBV15	TRBJ2-7	TGTGCCACCAGCAGAGGAGGGAGGTCCTCGTACGAGCAGTACTTC	CATSRGGRSSYEQYF
TRBD1	few	TRBV27	TRBJ1-2	TGTGCCAGCAGTTTAGGGACAGGGGGCAGTGGCTACACCTTC	CASSLGTGGSGYTF
TRBD1	medium-sized	TRBV2	TRBJ1-2	TGTGCCAGCAGGGTTACGACAGGGATCTATGGCTACACCTTC	CASRVTTGIYGYTF
NA	medium-sized	TRBV6-2/TRBV6-3	TRBJ1-2	TGTGCCAGCAGTTACAGTCTTCGGGATGGCTACACCTTC	CASSYSLRDGYTF
NA	medium-sized	TRBV28	TRBJ1-6	TGTGCCAGCAGTTTATTCACAGGGTTACCCTATAATTCACCCCTCCACTTT	CASSLFTGLPYNSPLHF
NA	many	TRBV5-1	TRBJ2-3	TGCGCCAGCAGCTGGGACACAGATACGCAGTATTTT	CASSWDTDTQYF
NA	medium-sized	TRBV6-2/TRBV6-3	TRBJ1-1	TGTGCCAGCAGTTACAGGAAGGAAGCTTTCTTT	CASSYRKEAFF
NA	many	TRBV11-2	TRBJ2-2	TGTGCCAGCAGCTTAGATGCCAGTACAGCGAACACCGGGGAGCTGTTTTTT	CASSLDASTANTGELFF